The clone carrying this TCR beta chain was seen a handful of times. Its antigen remains unknown. The junction had 5 bases not matched to a gene; V was cut back by 10 bases and J by 5 bases. This CDR3 has 12 amino acids. From germline, CDR1 is ENHRY and CDR2 SYGVKD. As every portion of the isolated RNA was reverse transcribed, the sequencing read expressed TCRB transcripts. This table comes from immunoSEQ multiplex PCR, and its TCRdb copy is limited to in-frame clones, with some not included. The sample yields approximately 730,000 clones, 13% seen once. This sample was taken from a study of beta chain features in type 1 diabetes. Findings of the study overall: Shorter TCRB CDR3s, moderately but significantly so, were found in Type 1 diabetes patients in all four CD4+ subsets. The naive, central memory and Treg TCRB repertoires showed an apparent similarity that was greater among patients than among healthy donors.

This clonotype was sampled from a man between 18 and 29 years old with type 1 diabetes. This chain connects TRBV10-3 to TRBJ1-5; 7 positions agree with TRBD1. The sample consisted of naive CD4+ T cells from blood. CDR3: CATGTADQPQHF. CDR3 bases: TGTGCCACCGGGACAGCCGATCAGCCCCAGCATTTT.